The 2 T cell receptor beta chains given below trace back to one sample, sequenced in a study of blood T cell repertoires in COVID-19. Profiling relied on immunoSEQ multiplex PCR, and the TCRdb table lists in-frame clones only, not all of them. The table shows over 200,000 clones, with 84% occurring only once. Specimen: PBMCs or T cells enriched from blood (not recorded which). These receptors were obtained from a woman between 40 and 50 years old who had recovered from COVID-19.

The chain is built from TRBV2 and TRBJ2-2; D might be TRBD2 (6 bases). The V end lost 4 bases, the J end lost 1 base, and 7 bases lay between the germline ends. From germline, CDR1 is SNHLY and CDR2 FYNNEI. This CDR3 has 14 amino acids. This chain's CDR3 is CASSARENTGELFF. CDR3 in DNA: TGTGCCAGCAGTGCGCGGGAGAACACCGGGGAGCTGTTTTTT.

The CDR3 DNA follows: TGTGCCAGCAGTGGACAAAATCAGCCCCAGCATTTT. Its translation: CASSGQNQPQHF. The rearrangement links TRBV27 to TRBJ1-5; TRBD1 might be the D (5 bases). CDR3 length: 12 residues. Per the germline V gene, CDR1 is MNHEY and CDR2 is SMNVEV (reference sequence). Between the trimmed V and J ends, which lost 5 bases and 4 bases, there was a span of 6 bases.